This T cell receptor beta chain was found in a study of control samples from healthy donors and cancer patients (TCRdb year 2020). Libraries were constructed by the immunoSEQ multiplex PCR assay. TCRdb took this table from immuneACCESS and kept in-frame rearrangements with V and J called. Such tables lack part of the clones; where checked against another copy, unresolved V genes explain under half of the gap, and the rest is unexplained. This sample gives tens of thousands of clones in total; roughly 87% of them show up just once. Of the sample, around 5.1% is held by the ten largest clones. Remarks on this clone: Its antigen target is currently unknown. One base away there is no much larger clone; base qualities are not given.

From its cysteine to its phenylalanine, the CDR3 spans 16 amino acids. Only the CDR3 part of the read is kept: 48 bases, read in frame from the first base. Taken from the germline V gene, the CDR1 and CDR2 loops are MGHDK and SYGVNS. The germline ends are 21 bases apart after V is trimmed by 7 bases and J by 6 bases. Recombination joined TRBV25-1 with TRBJ1-4, with TRBD1 tentatively as D gene (5 bases match). The origin of this receptor is a man in his 60s with colorectal cancer. Sequencing used PBMCs. The CDR3 region has the sequence CASNSKWAGWDEKLFF. The DNA sequence is given as TGTGCCAGCAACTCTAAATGGGCAGGGTGGGATGAAAAACTGTTTTTT.